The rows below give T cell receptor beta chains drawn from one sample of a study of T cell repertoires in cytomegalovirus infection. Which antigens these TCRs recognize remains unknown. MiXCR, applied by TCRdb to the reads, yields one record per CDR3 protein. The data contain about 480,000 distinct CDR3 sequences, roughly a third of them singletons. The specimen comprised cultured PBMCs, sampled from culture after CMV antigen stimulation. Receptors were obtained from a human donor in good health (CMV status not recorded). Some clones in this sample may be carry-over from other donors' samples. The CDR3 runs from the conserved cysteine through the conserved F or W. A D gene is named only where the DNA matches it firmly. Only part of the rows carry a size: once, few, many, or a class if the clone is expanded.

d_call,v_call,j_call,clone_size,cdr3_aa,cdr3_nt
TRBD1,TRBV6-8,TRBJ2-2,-,CASSRDRAGELFF,TGTGCCAGCAGCCGGGACAGGGCCGGGGAGCTGTTTTTT
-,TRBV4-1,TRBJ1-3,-,CASSQDRGNTIYF,TGCGCCAGCAGCCAAGACAGGGGAAACACCATATATTTT
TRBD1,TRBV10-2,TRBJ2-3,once,CASSSQGVDTQYF,TGCGCCAGCAGTTCTCAGGGGGTGGATACGCAGTATTTT
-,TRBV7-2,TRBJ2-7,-,CASSLGDLLNYEQYF,TGTGCCAGCAGCTTAGGGGACCTACTGAACTACGAGCAGTACTTC
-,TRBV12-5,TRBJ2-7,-,CASGLGPPPYEQYF,TGTGCTAGTGGACTGGGACCCCCGCCCTACGAGCAGTACTTC
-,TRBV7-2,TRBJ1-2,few,CASSPPPGSSNYYGYTF,TGTGCCAGCAGCCCCCCCCCCGGCAGCAGCAACTACTATGGCTACACCTTC
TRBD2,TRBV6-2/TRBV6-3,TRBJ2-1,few,CASTVGLAGVNEQFF,TGTGCCAGCACCGTAGGGCTAGCGGGAGTAAATGAGCAGTTCTTC
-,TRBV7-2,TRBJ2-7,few,CASSWGPAWEQYF,TGTGCCAGCAGCTGGGGGCCGGCGTGGGAGCAGTACTTC
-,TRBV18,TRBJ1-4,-,CASSRDTGTNEKLFF,TGTGCCAGCTCACGAGACACCGGTACTAATGAAAAACTGTTTTTT
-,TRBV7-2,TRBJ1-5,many,CASSPDGNQPQHF,TGTGCCAGCAGCCCTGACGGGAATCAGCCCCAGCATTTT
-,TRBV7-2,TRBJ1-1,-,CASSLDRRAFF,TGTGCCAGCAGCTTAGACCGTCGGGCTTTCTTT
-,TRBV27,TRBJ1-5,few,CASKQAGMFSNQPQHF,TGTGCCAGCAAGCAGGCAGGAATGTTTAGCAATCAGCCCCAGCATTTT
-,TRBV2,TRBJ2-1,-,CATRAGGAYNEQFF,TGTGCCACCCGGGCGGGTGGCGCGTACAATGAGCAGTTCTTC
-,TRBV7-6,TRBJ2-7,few,CASSADRYEQYF,TGTGCCAGCAGTGCGGACAGATACGAGCAGTACTTC
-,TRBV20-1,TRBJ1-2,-,CSASAGGAQRGAF,TGCAGTGCTAGTGCCGGGGGGGCGCAGAGAGGCGCCTTC
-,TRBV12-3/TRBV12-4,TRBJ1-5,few,CASSPIGGNQPQHF,TGTGCCAGCAGTCCAATCGGGGGAAATCAGCCCCAGCATTTT
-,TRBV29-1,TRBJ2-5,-,CSVDEKRTSGETQYF,TGCAGCGTTGACGAGAAGCGGACAAGCGGTGAGACCCAGTACTTC
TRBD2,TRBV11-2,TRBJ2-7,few,CASSLAIAGGTYEQYF,TGTGCCAGCAGCTTAGCGATAGCGGGAGGGACATACGAGCAGTACTTC
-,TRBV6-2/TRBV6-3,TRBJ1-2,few,CATQQGLYGYTF,TGTGCCACCCAACAGGGACTCTATGGCTACACCTTC
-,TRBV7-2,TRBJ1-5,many,CASSLVSGDSNQPQHF,TGTGCCAGCAGCTTAGTTTCGGGCGATAGCAATCAGCCCCAGCATTTT
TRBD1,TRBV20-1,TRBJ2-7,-,CSARSRPGTGGNFYEQYF,TGCAGTGCCCGATCCCGTCCCGGGACAGGGGGGAACTTCTACGAGCAGTACTTC
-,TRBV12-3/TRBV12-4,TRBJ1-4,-,CASSPGGGLNEKLFF,TGTGCCAGCAGTCCTGGGGGAGGCCTTAATGAAAAACTGTTTTTT
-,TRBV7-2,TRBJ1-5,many,CASKRDVGGNQPQHF,TGTGCCAGCAAGAGGGACGTGGGCGGCAATCAGCCCCAGCATTTT
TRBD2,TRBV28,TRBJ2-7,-,CASSLIAGGAYEQYF,TGTGCCAGCAGTTTGATAGCGGGAGGCGCCTACGAGCAGTACTTC
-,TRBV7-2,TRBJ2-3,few,CASSLTQGRKDTQYF,TGTGCCAGCAGCTTAACGCAGGGGCGTAAGGATACGCAGTATTTT
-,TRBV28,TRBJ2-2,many,CASSPRGTGELFF,TGTGCCAGCAGTCCCAGGGGCACCGGGGAGCTGTTTTTT
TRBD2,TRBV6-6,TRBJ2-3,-,CASTAGGDYTDTQYF,TGTGCCAGCACCGCGGGAGGGGACTACACAGATACGCAGTATTTT
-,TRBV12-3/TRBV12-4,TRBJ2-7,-,CASRPYQSSYEQYF,TGTGCCAGCAGACCTTACCAGTCCTCCTACGAGCAGTACTTC
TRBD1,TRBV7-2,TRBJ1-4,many,CASSLAGGQGLFF,TGTGCCAGCAGCTTAGCGGGCGGACAGGGTCTGTTTTTT
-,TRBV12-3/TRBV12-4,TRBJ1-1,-,CASSLFHTEAFF,TGTGCCAGCAGTTTATTTCACACTGAAGCTTTCTTT
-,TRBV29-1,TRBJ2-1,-,CSVEWRGGNEQFF,TGCAGCGTTGAGTGGAGAGGGGGCAATGAGCAGTTCTTC
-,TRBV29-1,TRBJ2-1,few,CSVVTLRSEQFF,TGCAGCGTTGTTACGTTGAGGAGTGAGCAGTTCTTC
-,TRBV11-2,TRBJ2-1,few,CASSPNFMSGEQFF,TGTGCCAGCAGCCCCAATTTCATGAGCGGTGAGCAGTTCTTC
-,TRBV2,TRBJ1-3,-,CASSESPSGNTIYF,TGTGCCAGCAGTGAAAGTCCCTCTGGAAACACCATATATTTT
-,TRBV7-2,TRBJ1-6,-,CASSSGISYNSPLHF,TGTGCCAGCAGCTCTGGAATCTCCTATAATTCACCCCTCCACTTT
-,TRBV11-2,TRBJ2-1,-,CASSQEGGVGRNEQFF,TGTGCCAGCAGCCAGGAAGGGGGGGTGGGTCGTAATGAGCAGTTCTTC
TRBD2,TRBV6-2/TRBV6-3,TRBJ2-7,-,CASSYFLFLAGYEQYF,TGTGCCAGCAGTTACTTCCTTTTCCTAGCGGGCTACGAGCAGTACTTC
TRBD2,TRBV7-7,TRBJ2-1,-,CASSVSGNPQGEQFF,TGTGCTAGCAGCGTTAGCGGGAACCCACAAGGGGAGCAGTTCTTC
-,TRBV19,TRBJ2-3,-,CASRVQASTDTQYF,TGTGCCAGTAGAGTGCAAGCGAGCACAGATACGCAGTATTTT
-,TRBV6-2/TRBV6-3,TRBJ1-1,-,CASSQDSLRVGEAFF,TGTGCCAGCAGCCAAGACAGTCTACGCGTGGGCGAAGCTTTCTTT
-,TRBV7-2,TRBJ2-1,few,CASSLEAVAEQFF,TGTGCCAGCAGCTTAGAAGCGGTGGCTGAGCAGTTCTTC